These 26 T cell receptor beta chains were sequenced from one sample in a study of response to subunit inactivated influenza vaccine. TCRdb processed the RT-PCR reads anew with MiXCR; each CDR3 protein has one entry. Seen here are around 530,000 distinct CDR3 sequences, around 11% observed once, and the top ten hold 10%. Source: PBMCs from blood, taken on the day of vaccination. The receptors here all came from a man in his fifties or sixties who received an inactivated influenza vaccine.

This CDR3 reads CASSSIHGDSYSTDTQYF. CDR3 DNA: TGTGCCAGCAGTTCCATCCACGGGGACAGCTATAGCACAGATACGCAGTATTTT. V usage is TRBV28 and J usage is TRBJ2-3; TRBD1 agrees at 7 bases. The trim removed 4 bases at V and 0 bases at J, leaving 13 bases unmatched. The CDR3 has 18 residues. The germline gives CDR1 MDHEN, CDR2 SYDVKM. Filled out from reference TRBV28 and TRBJ2-3, the complete variable domain reads DVKVTQSSRYLVKRTGEKVFLECVQDMDHENMFWYRQDPGLGLRLIYFSYDVKMKEKGDIPEGYSVSREKKERFSLILESASTNQTSMYLCASSSIHGDSYSTDTQYFGPGTRLTVL.

The rearrangement joins TRBV30 to TRBJ2-7; 11 bases align to TRBD2. Germline V gene lookup returns CDR1 GTSNPN and CDR2 SVGIG (reference sequence). Unmatched junction bases numbered 3, after V lost 5 bases and J lost 3 bases. CDR3 length: 13 residues. This chain's CDR3 is CAWAGTSGYEQYF. The CDR3 DNA follows: TGTGCCTGGGCCGGGACTAGCGGCTACGAGCAGTACTTC. Full variable domain (missing parts from reference TRBV30 and TRBJ2-7): SQTIHQWPATLVQPVGSPLSLECTVEGTSNPNLYWYRQAAGRGLQLLFYSVGIGQISSEVPQNLSASRPQDRQFILSSKKLLLSDSGFYLCAWAGTSGYEQYFGPGTRLTVT.

The DNA for the CDR3 is TGTGCCAGCAGCTTCCCCTCTGGGGCCAACGTCCTGACTTTC. It translates to CASSFPSGANVLTF. The chain recombines TRBV7-2 with TRBJ2-6; no clear D gene. Germline V gene lookup returns CDR1 SGHTA and CDR2 FQGNSA. V shed 3 bases and J shed 0 bases, with 3 bases lying between them. This CDR3 is built from 14 residues.

The CDR3 DNA follows: TGTGCCAGTAGTATGGTTCGGGGTATCGGCAATCAGCCCCAGCATTTT. Protein: CASSMVRGIGNQPQHF. The gene calls are TRBV19 and TRBJ1-5; the D is unclear. Trimming took off 3 bases at V and 2 bases at J, with 14 bases between the two ends. The CDR3 is made up of 16 amino acids. CDR1 is LNHDA and CDR2 is SQIVND in the germline V gene (reference sequence).

The chain joins TRBV4-3 to TRBJ2-7; TRBD2 matches at 8 bases. The ends lost 0 bases at V and 6 bases at J; junction bases unmatched: 4. CDR3 length: 14 residues. Germline lookup yields CDR1 LGHNA and CDR2 YSLEER. CDR3 sequence (DNA): TGCGCCAGCAGCCAAGATAGAGCGGGGGTCGAGCAGTACTTC. It translates to CASSQDRAGVEQYF.

A single count supports this clonotype. The V call is TRBV7-9, the J call TRBJ1-2; TRBD1 matches at 8 bases. The CDR3 sequence is 17 residues long. CDR1 is SEHNR and CDR2 is FQNEAQ in the germline V gene (reference sequence). The J segment lost 8 bases and the V segment lost 1 base, leaving 15 bases of the junction unmatched. The CDR3 here is CASSLDRGRRLERGYTF. DNA for the CDR3: TGTGCCAGCAGCTTAGACAGGGGGAGGCGACTGGAGCGCGGCTACACCTTC.

In its sample, this clonotype was seen a few times. CDR3 sequence: CASSYASGGARNEQFF. As DNA, the CDR3 is TGTGCCAGCAGCTACGCTAGCGGGGGGGCTCGGAATGAGCAGTTCTTC. The V gene is TRBV7-9, the J gene TRBJ2-1; 12 bases agree with TRBD2. This CDR3 region has 16 residues. The V gene's germline CDR1 is SEHNR and CDR2 FQNEAQ (reference sequence). V shed 4 bases and J 7 bases; nucleotides not matched to a gene: 8.

In this sample, this clonotype turned up a few times. This rearrangement joins TRBV18 to TRBJ1-2, with 11 bases fitting TRBD1. This CDR3 contains 15 residues. Germline CDR1 reads KGHSH; CDR2 reads LQKENI. V lost 1 base and J lost 8; bases outside the gene matches: 6. This CDR3 is CASSPRRTGGWGYTF. CDR3 in DNA: TGTGCCAGCTCACCACGGCGGACAGGGGGCTGGGGCTACACCTTC.

The gene calls are TRBV19 and TRBJ2-2, with TRBD1 matching 8 bases. The germline CDR1 and CDR2 sequences are LNHDA and SQIVND (reference sequence). The length of the CDR3 is 15 residues. With 7 bases clipped from V and 4 bases from J, the junction kept 8 bases outside the gene matches. CDR3 region: CASTPRTGTTGELFF. The CDR3, as DNA: TGTGCCAGTACCCCCCGGACAGGGACCACCGGGGAGCTGTTTTTT.

This clonotype showed up just a few times. J is TRBJ2-1 and V is TRBV20-1; D may be TRBD2 (6 bases). CDR3 length: 13 amino acids. Trimming removed 5 bases from V and 1 base from J, with 9 bases in between. The germline gives CDR1 DFQATT, CDR2 SNEGSKA (reference sequence). The CDR3, as DNA: TGCAGTGCTGCAGGAGGGTCCTACAATGAGCAGTTCTTC. Protein product: CSAAGGSYNEQFF.

V is TRBV28 and J is TRBJ1-2; D unclear. Deletions cut 3 bases from V and 8 bases from J, with 10 bases between. The CDR3 loop spans 12 amino acids. Looked up from germline, CDR1 is MDHEN and CDR2 is SYDVKM. CDR3 amino acids: CASSLNRAGYTF. CDR3 nucleotides: TGTGCCAGCAGTTTGAATAGGGCCGGCTACACCTTC.

This rearrangement joins TRBV7-6 to TRBJ2-3; TRBD2 might be the D (6 bases). The V gene's germline CDR1 is SGHVS and CDR2 FNYEAQ. V was trimmed by 1 base and J by 4 bases, leaving 12 bases between them. The CDR3 spans 15 residues. CDR3 sequence: CASSLVGGAADTQYF. The CDR3 nucleotides are TGTGCCAGCAGCTTAGTCGGGGGAGCGGCAGATACGCAGTATTTT.

The rearrangement uses TRBV7-4 and TRBJ2-4; TRBD2 agrees at 11 bases. Unmatched junction bases numbered 5, after V lost 4 bases and J lost 0 bases. The CDR3 loop spans 17 amino acids. CDR1 SGHVT and CDR2 SQSDAQ come from the germline V gene. CDR3 sequence (DNA): TGTGCCAGCAGCTCAGCTAGCGGGAGGCGAGCCAAAAACATTCAGTACTTC. It is translated as CASSSASGRRAKNIQYF.

Only a few counts were recorded for this clonotype. The chain recombines TRBV12-3 or TRBV12-4 with TRBJ1-3; D is unclear. This CDR3 region has 14 residues. V was trimmed by 1 base and J by 0 bases, leaving 4 bases between them. The CDR3 sequence: CASSLGVSGNTIYF. The CDR3 coding sequence is TGTGCCAGCAGTTTAGGGGTCTCTGGAAACACCATATATTTT.

This clonotype was counted a few times. The gene calls are TRBV5-1 and TRBJ2-6, with no clear D. The CDR3 runs to 16 residues. V was shortened by 0 bases and J by 0 bases, with 7 bases between the two germline ends. Looked up from germline, CDR1 is SGHRS and CDR2 is YFSETQ. Here the CDR3 DNA reads TGCGCCAGCAGCTTGGAGGGCTACTCTGGGGCCAACGTCCTGACTTTC. This sequence encodes CASSLEGYSGANVLTF. Full variable domain (outside the CDR3, taken from reference TRBV5-1 and TRBJ2-6): KAGVTQTPRYLIKTRGQQVTLSCSPISGHRSVSWYQQTPGQGLQFLFEYFSETQRNKGNFPGRFSGRQFSNSRSEMNVSTLELGDSALYLCASSLEGYSGANVLTFGAGSRLTVL.

This clonotype was counted at least ten times. The chain uses TRBV28 and TRBJ2-4, with 8 bases lining up with TRBD2. V trimming: 5 bases; J trimming: 0 bases; junction bases outside the gene matches: 6. CDR1 is MDHEN, CDR2 SYDVKM, per germline. This CDR3 has 16 amino acids. The DNA of the CDR3 is TGTGCCAGCAGTACCCGCGGGGGGCTAGCCAAAAACATTCAGTACTTC. This encodes CASSTRGGLAKNIQYF.

Notes on this clonotype: A read error may account for a junction end that differs from germline. The chain recombines TRBV5-1 with TRBJ2-1; 9 positions match TRBD2. Per germline, CDR1 SGHRS and CDR2 YFSETQ. The CDR3 loop spans 16 amino acids. This chain's CDR3 is CDSSLGGGRATNEKFF. CDR3 coding DNA: TGCGACAGCAGCTTGGGAGGCGGGAGGGCAACAAATGAGAAGTTCTTC.

The gene calls are TRBV2 and TRBJ2-3; 10 nucleotides match TRBD2. The V segment lost 6 bases and the J segment 5 bases; nucleotides outside the gene matches: 5. Germline V gives CDR1 SNHLY, CDR2 FYNNEI. CDR3 length equals 14 residues. In DNA, the CDR3 is TGTGCCAGCAGGAAACTAGCGGGAATAGATACGCAGTATTTT. Protein: CASRKLAGIDTQYF.

V gene TRBV7-2 combines with J gene TRBJ1-2; D gene uncertain. Germline CDR1 SGHTA, CDR2 FQGNSA. V gave up 1 base and J gave up 2 bases, with 11 bases separating them. The CDR3 has 15 amino acids. Here the CDR3 reads CASSLVEGRNYGYTF. In DNA form, the CDR3 reads TGTGCCAGCAGCTTAGTGGAGGGTCGCAACTATGGCTACACCTTC.

This chain links TRBV6-5 with TRBJ2-5; 9 nucleotides align to TRBD1. The CDR3 spans 16 residues. Per the germline V gene, CDR1 is MNHEY and CDR2 is SVGAGI. V shed 0 bases and J 2 bases; nucleotides not matched to a gene: 4. CDR3 nucleotides: TGTGCCAGCAGTTACTCGACAGGGGGGACGCAAGAGACCCAGTACTTC. Its translation is CASSYSTGGTQETQYF.

The chain is built from TRBV5-1 and TRBJ2-5; no definite D call. Germline-derived CDR1 and CDR2 are SGHRS and YFSETQ. There are 14 residues in the CDR3. V gave up 0 bases and J gave up 7 bases, with 13 bases separating them. In DNA form, the CDR3 reads TGCGCCAGCAGCTTGGAGGGTCATTTGGCGACCCAGTACTTC. Its protein is CASSLEGHLATQYF.

This clonotype was detected ten times or more. The chain is built from TRBV20-1 and TRBJ2-7; 10 bases map to TRBD2. CDR3 length: 14 amino acids. The V segment lost 2 bases and the J segment 7 bases; nucleotides outside the gene matches: 8. The V gene's germline CDR1 is DFQATT and CDR2 SNEGSKA (reference sequence). As DNA, the CDR3 is TGCAGTGCTAGACTAGCGGGAGTGCCGAAAGAGCAGTACTTC. It yields the protein CSARLAGVPKEQYF.

This clonotype was seen at least ten times. The V call is TRBV12-3 or TRBV12-4, the J call TRBJ2-1; 11 bases map to TRBD2. V shed 5 bases and J 2 bases; nucleotides not matched to a gene: 5. CDR3 size: 16 residues. The CDR3 sequence: CASSLYSGGAYNEQFF. The CDR3 bases are TGTGCCAGCAGTCTCTATAGCGGGGGGGCCTACAATGAGCAGTTCTTC.

V gene TRBV9 combines with J gene TRBJ2-7, with 7 bases lining up with TRBD2. The ends lost 0 bases at V and 1 base at J; junction bases unmatched: 7. This CDR3 is built from 16 residues. Germline loops: CDR1 SGDLS, CDR2 YYNGEE. Here the CDR3 reads CASSVDPGEGSYEQYF. CDR3 coding DNA: TGTGCCAGCAGCGTAGATCCCGGGGAGGGTTCCTACGAGCAGTACTTC.

This clonotype appeared a few times. The chain is built from TRBV4-3 and TRBJ2-1, with TRBD1 as a possible D gene (6 bases). The germline V gene has CDR1 LGHNA and CDR2 YSLEER. This CDR3 has 14 amino acids. Between the trimmed V and J ends, which lost 0 bases and 12 bases, there was a span of 15 bases. DNA for the CDR3: TGCGCCAGCAGCCAAGAAATGGGACAATGGGGGCAGTTCTTC. This gives the protein CASSQEMGQWGQFF.

The chain employs TRBV7-9 and TRBJ2-1, with D possibly matching TRBD2 (6 bases). CDR1 SEHNR and CDR2 FQNEAQ come from the germline V gene (reference sequence). The V end lost 6 bases, the J end lost 5 bases, and 23 bases lay between the germline ends. The CDR3 length is 17 residues. CDR3 DNA: TGTGCCAGCAGACATAGAGTTGGGCGGGACCCCCACAATGAGCAGTTCTTC. The encoded protein is CASRHRVGRDPHNEQFF.